This T cell receptor beta chain was recorded in a study of blood T cell repertoires in COVID-19. Germline CDR1 MDHEN, CDR2 SYDVKM. Trimming took 4 bases from V and 4 from J; bases not matched to a gene: 9. CDR3 length: 15 amino acids. Here immunoSEQ multiplex PCR was the method, and the copy in TCRdb shows in-frame clones only, minus some. Among about 150,000 clones listed, around 87% were seen once. The V gene is TRBV28, the J gene TRBJ1-1, with 7 bases matching TRBD1. Sequences were obtained from peripheral blood. The sequence came from a man of 80 years or more with acute or convalescent COVID-19. Here the CDR3 DNA reads TGTGCCAGCAGTTCGACAGGGAGGTGGAGCACTGAAGCTTTCTTT. Protein: CASSSTGRWSTEAFF. Drawing the rest from reference TRBV28 and TRBJ1-1, the complete variable domain is DVKVTQSSRYLVKRTGEKVFLECVQDMDHENMFWYRQDPGLGLRLIYFSYDVKMKEKGDIPEGYSVSREKKERFSLILESASTNQTSMYLCASSSTGRWSTEAFFGQGTRLTVV.